Below are 10 T cell receptor beta chains sequenced from a single sample in a study of T cell changes during pregnancy in multiple sclerosis. Method: immunoSEQ multiplex PCR; TCRdb's copy keeps in-frame clones and lacks some. This table has tens of thousands of clones, 90% to 95% appearing once. The sequenced sample was CD8+ T cells from peripheral blood mononuclear cells, obtained after pregnancy. These receptors came from a female donor with multiple sclerosis, enrolled in a pregnancy study.

The chain's CDR3 is CASSLSSGRLIESYNEQFF. In DNA, the CDR3 is TGTGCCAGCAGTTTGTCTAGCGGGAGGTTAATTGAGTCCTACAATGAGCAGTTCTTC. This rearrangement joins TRBV27 to TRBJ2-1, with 11 bases fitting TRBD2. Germline V gene lookup returns CDR1 MNHEY and CDR2 SMNVEV (reference sequence). Trimming cost V 3 bases and J 1 base; bases outside gene matches: 11. This CDR3 contains 19 residues.

This chain joins TRBV15 and TRBJ1-5; 7 bases map to TRBD1. V lost 0 bases and J lost 3; bases outside the gene matches: 11. This CDR3 is 18 amino acids long. Germline CDR1 reads LNHNV; CDR2 reads YYDKDF (reference sequence). In DNA form, the CDR3 reads TGTGCCACCAGCAGAGATCCGGAGGGGGCGAGCCTCAATCAGCCCCAGCATTTT. Amino acids: CATSRDPEGASLNQPQHF.

This clone was picked up one time. The chain uses TRBV30 and TRBJ2-1, with D perhaps TRBD2 (6 bases). Looked up from germline, CDR1 is GTSNPN and CDR2 is SVGIG (reference sequence). Trimming stripped 8 bases from V and 10 bases from J, with 9 bases between. The CDR3 loop spans 9 amino acids. The CDR3, as DNA: TGTGCCGCGGGGAGAGAGCAGTTCTTC. Its translation: CAAGREQFF.

The V gene is TRBV4-1, the J gene TRBJ2-7; weak D call: TRBD2 (6 bases). The CDR3 is made up of 14 amino acids. CDR1 and CDR2 from the germline V gene are MGHRA and YSYEKL. V shed 1 base and J shed 5 bases, with 12 bases lying between them. CDR3 sequence (DNA): TGCGCCAGCAGCCAAGTCACTAGCAGCCACGAGCAGTACTTC. It yields the protein CASSQVTSSHEQYF.

V usage is TRBV4-3 and J usage is TRBJ2-2; D may be TRBD1 (6 bases). The CDR3 runs to 15 residues. Trimming removed 0 bases at V and 5 bases at J, with 10 bases between. The germline CDR1 and CDR2 sequences are LGHNA and YSLEER. The CDR3 coding sequence is TGCGCCAGCAGCCAAGATAGTGGGACAACCGGGGAGCTGTTTTTT. It codes for CASSQDSGTTGELFF.

The V call is TRBV29-1, the J call TRBJ1-2, with D tentatively TRBD1 (6 bases). Trimming took off 4 bases at V and 2 bases at J, with 8 bases between the two ends. The CDR3 runs 12 residues. Germline values: CDR1 SQVTM, CDR2 ANQGSEA. The CDR3 DNA follows: TGCAGCGTTGTTCAGGGGAACTATGGCTACACCTTC. This encodes CSVVQGNYGYTF.

The rearrangement links TRBV7-9 to TRBJ1-5, with 9 bases fitting TRBD1. Germline V gene data show CDR1 as SEHNR and CDR2 as FQNEAQ (reference sequence). The CDR3 extends over 15 amino acids. Trimming removed 4 bases from V and 0 bases from J; junction bases left unmatched: 1. The CDR3 DNA reads as TGTGCCAGCAGCTGGACAGGGGATAGCAATCAGCCCCAGCATTTT. As protein: CASSWTGDSNQPQHF. The entire variable domain, with the rest obtained from reference TRBV7-9 and TRBJ1-5, is as follows: DTGVSQNPRHKITKRGQNVTFRCDPISEHNRLYWYRQTLGQGPEFLTYFQNEAQLEKSRLLSDRFSAERPKGSFSTLEIQRTEQGDSAMYLCASSWTGDSNQPQHFGDGTRLSIL.

This chain joins TRBV7-6 and TRBJ2-2; a possible D gene is TRBD2 (6 bases). The CDR3 consists of 18 residues. The V gene lost 1 base and the J gene lost 2 bases, with 17 bases spanning the gap. Germline CDR1 reads SGHVS; CDR2 reads FNYEAQ. The CDR3 DNA reads as TGTGCCAGCAGCTTAGTTATCTCGGGAGAGTCCAACACCGGGGAGCTGTTTTTT. Translation gives CASSLVISGESNTGELFF.

The J gene is TRBJ2-5, the V gene TRBV15; no reliable D call. The germline V gene has CDR1 LNHNV and CDR2 YYDKDF (reference sequence). V shed 1 base and J shed 2 bases, with 11 bases lying between them. CDR3 length: 15 amino acids. CDR3 sequence (DNA): TGTGCCACCAGCAGAGGGGCTGGCGCGCAAGAGACCCAGTACTTC. Translating gives CATSRGAGAQETQYF.

The chain recombines TRBV13 with TRBJ1-1; D is ambiguous. Looked up from germline, CDR1 is PRHDT and CDR2 is FYEKMQ (reference sequence). V was shortened by 5 bases and J by 0 bases, with 16 bases between the two germline ends. CDR3 length: 16 residues. The CDR3 sequence: CASSRSFERMNTEAFF. CDR3 DNA: TGTGCCAGCAGCCGAAGCTTTGAGAGAATGAACACTGAAGCTTTCTTT.